This T cell receptor (beta chain) was identified in a study of CD8 T cells in ankylosing spondylitis. Whole-study findings and limits: Within ankylosing spondylitis blood, a TCR beta motif made up of several highly homologous variants appeared to be characteristic. Within peripheral blood, clones linked to disease were CD8+ and relatively rare. Matched ankylosing spondylitis synovial fluid reportedly contained a significantly enriched population of disease-linked clones. Past studies reported some motif variants in reactive arthritis synovial fluid and blood.

The ends were cut back, 2 bases at V and 0 bases at J, with 7 bases in the middle. In germline, CDR1 is KGHDR, CDR2 SFDVKD. This CDR3 is 15 amino acids long. By quantitative 5'-RACE with molecular barcodes, the TCR beta libraries were made. Each CDR3 protein gets one entry after TCRdb re-called the 5' RACE reads with MiXCR. The sample contains hundreds of thousands of distinct CDR3 sequences, roughly 26% of which appear only once. This clonotype was seen a few times. The antigen remains undetermined. The sequenced sample was blood, either unsorted or a sorted T cell fraction (not recorded which). The chain employs TRBV24-1 and TRBJ1-3; no reliable D call. This receptor was obtained from a male donor with ankylosing spondylitis. CDR3 loop: CATSDSRNSGNTIYF. In DNA, the CDR3 is TGTGCCACCAGTGATTCAAGGAACTCTGGAAACACCATATATTTT.